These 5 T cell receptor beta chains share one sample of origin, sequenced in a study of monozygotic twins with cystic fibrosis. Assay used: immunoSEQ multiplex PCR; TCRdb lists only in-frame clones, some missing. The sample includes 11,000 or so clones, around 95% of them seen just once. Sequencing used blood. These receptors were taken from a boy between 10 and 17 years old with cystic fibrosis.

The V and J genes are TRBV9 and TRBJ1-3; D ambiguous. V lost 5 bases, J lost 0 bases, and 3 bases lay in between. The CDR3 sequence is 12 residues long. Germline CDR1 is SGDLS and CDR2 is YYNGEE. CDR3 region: CASSGSGNTIYF. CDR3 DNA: TGTGCCAGCAGTGGCTCTGGAAACACCATATATTTT. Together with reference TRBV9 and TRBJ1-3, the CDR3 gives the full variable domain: DSGVTQTPKHLITATGQRVTLRCSPRSGDLSVYWYQQSLDQGLQFLIQYYNGEERAKGNILERFSAQQFPDLHSELNLSSLELGDSALYFCASSGSGNTIYFGEGSWLTVV.

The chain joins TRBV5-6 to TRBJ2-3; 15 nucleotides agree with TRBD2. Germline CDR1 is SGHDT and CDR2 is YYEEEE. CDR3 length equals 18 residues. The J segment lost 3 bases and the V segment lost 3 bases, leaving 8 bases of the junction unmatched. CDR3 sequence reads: CASSSTGLAGGVTDTQYF. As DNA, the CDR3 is TGTGCCAGCAGCTCCACCGGACTAGCGGGAGGGGTGACAGATACGCAGTATTTT.

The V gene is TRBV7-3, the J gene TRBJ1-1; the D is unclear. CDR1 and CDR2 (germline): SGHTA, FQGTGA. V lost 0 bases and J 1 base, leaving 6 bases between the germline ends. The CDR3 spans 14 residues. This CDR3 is CASSLTAGNTEAFF. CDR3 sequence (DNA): TGTGCCAGCAGCTTAACGGCCGGGAACACTGAAGCTTTCTTT.

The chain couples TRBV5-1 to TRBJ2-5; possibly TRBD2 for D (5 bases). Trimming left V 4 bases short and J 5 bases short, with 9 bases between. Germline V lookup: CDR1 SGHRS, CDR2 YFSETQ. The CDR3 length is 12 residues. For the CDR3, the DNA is TGCGCCAGCAGCCCGGACTGGGAGACCCAGTACTTC. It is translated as CASSPDWETQYF.

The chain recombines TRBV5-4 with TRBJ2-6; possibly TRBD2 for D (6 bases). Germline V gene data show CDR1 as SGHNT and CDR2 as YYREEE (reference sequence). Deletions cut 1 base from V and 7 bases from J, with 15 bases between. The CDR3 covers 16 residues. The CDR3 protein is CASSLTGESVANVLTF. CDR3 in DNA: TGTGCCAGCAGCTTGACGGGGGAAAGTGTCGCCAACGTCCTGACTTTC.